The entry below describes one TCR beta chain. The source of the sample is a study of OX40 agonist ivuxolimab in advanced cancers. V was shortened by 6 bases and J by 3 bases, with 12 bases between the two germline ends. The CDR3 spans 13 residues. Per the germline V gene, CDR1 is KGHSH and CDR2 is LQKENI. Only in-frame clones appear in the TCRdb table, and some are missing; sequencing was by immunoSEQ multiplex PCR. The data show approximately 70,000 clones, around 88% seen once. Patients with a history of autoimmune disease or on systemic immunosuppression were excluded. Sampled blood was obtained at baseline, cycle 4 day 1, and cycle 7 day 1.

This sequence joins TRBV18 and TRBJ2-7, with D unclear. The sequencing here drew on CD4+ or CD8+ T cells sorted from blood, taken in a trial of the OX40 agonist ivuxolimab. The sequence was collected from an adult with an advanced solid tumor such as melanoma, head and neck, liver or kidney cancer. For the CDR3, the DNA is TGTGCCAGCTCCCGGATGGACGGCTACGAGCAGTACTTC. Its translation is CASSRMDGYEQYF.